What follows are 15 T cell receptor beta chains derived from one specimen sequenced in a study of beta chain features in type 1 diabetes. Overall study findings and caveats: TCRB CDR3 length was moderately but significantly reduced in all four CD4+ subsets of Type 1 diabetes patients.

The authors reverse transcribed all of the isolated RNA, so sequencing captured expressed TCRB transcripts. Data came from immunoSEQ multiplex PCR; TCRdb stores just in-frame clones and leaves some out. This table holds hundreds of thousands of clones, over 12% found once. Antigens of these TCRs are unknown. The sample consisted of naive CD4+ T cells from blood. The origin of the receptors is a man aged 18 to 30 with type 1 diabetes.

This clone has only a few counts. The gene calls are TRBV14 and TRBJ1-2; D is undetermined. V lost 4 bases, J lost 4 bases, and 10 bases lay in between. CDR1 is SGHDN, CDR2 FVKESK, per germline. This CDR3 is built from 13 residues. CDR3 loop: CASSLTPVYGYTF. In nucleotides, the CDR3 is TGTGCCAGCAGCCTCACACCTGTCTATGGCTACACCTTC.

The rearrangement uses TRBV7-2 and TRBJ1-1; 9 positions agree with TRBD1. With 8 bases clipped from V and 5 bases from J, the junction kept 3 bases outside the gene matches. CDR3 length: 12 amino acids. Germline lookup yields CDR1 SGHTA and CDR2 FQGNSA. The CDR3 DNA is TGTGCCAGCGGACAGGGGAGAACTGAAGCTTTCTTT. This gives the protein CASGQGRTEAFF. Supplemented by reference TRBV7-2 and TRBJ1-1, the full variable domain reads GAGVSQSPSNKVTEKGKDVELRCDPISGHTALYWYRQSLGQGLEFLIYFQGNSAPDKSGLPSDRFSAERTGGSVSTLTIQRTQQEDSAVYLCASGQGRTEAFFGQGTRLTVV.

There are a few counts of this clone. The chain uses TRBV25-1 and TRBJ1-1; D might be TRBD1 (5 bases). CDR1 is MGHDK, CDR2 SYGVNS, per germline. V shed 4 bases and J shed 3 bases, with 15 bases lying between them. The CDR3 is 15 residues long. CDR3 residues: CASSGPGLLYTEAFF. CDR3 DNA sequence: TGTGCCAGCAGTGGGCCGGGACTTCTCTACACTGAAGCTTTCTTT.

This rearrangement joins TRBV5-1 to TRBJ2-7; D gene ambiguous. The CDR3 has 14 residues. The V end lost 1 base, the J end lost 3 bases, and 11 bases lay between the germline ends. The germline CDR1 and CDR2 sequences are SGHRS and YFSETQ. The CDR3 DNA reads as TGCGCCAGCAGCTTGTCGGATGGTGTCTACGAGCAGTACTTC. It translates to CASSLSDGVYEQYF.

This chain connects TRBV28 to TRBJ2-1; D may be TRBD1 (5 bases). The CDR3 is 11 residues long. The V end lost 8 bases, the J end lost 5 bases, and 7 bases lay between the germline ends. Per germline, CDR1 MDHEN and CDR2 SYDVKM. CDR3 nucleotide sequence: TGTGCCAGCTGGGGCCACAATGAGCAGTTCTTC. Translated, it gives CASWGHNEQFF.

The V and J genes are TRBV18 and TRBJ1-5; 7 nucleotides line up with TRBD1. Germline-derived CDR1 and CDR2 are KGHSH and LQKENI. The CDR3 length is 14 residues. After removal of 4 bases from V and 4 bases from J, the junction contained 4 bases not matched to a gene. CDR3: CASSQQDRNQPQHF. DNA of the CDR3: TGTGCCAGCTCACAACAGGACAGGAATCAGCCCCAGCATTTT.

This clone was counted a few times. In nucleotides, the CDR3 is TGTGCCGGTTCTACAGACAATGAGCAGTTCTTC. This sequence encodes CAGSTDNEQFF. The rearrangement uses TRBV2 and TRBJ2-1; D is unclear. Deletions cut 11 bases from V and 5 bases from J, with 10 bases between. CDR3 length: 11 amino acids. Germline V gene lookup returns CDR1 SNHLY and CDR2 FYNNEI.

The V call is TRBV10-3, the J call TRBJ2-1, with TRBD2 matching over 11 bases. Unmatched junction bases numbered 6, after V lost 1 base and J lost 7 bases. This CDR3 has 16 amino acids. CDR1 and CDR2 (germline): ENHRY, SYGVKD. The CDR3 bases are TGTGCCATCAGTGAGTACGGGACTAGCGGAAGGAATGAGCAGTTCTTC. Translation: CAISEYGTSGRNEQFF.

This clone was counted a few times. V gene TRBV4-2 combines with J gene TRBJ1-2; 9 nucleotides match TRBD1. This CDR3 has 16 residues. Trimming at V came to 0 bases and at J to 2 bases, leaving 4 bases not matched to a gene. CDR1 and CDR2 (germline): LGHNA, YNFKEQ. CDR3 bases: TGTGCCAGCAGCCAAGAAGGCGGGACAGGGAACTATGGCTACACCTTC. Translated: CASSQEGGTGNYGYTF.

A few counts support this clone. The DNA of the CDR3 is TGTGCCAGCAGCTTAGAACTAGCGGTAGCCGGGGAGCTGTTTTTT. Its translation: CASSLELAVAGELFF. The chain uses TRBV7-2 and TRBJ2-2; 8 bases agree with TRBD2. Per germline, CDR1 SGHTA and CDR2 FQGNSA. V lost 1 base, J lost 6 bases, and 4 bases stayed unmatched. This CDR3 has 15 residues.

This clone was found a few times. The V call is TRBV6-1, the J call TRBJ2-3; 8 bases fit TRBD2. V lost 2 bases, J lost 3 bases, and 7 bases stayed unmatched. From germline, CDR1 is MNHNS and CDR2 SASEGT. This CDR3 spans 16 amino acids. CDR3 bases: TGTGCCAGCAGTGAACAGGGACTAGGTGGTACAGATACGCAGTATTTT. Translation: CASSEQGLGGTDTQYF.

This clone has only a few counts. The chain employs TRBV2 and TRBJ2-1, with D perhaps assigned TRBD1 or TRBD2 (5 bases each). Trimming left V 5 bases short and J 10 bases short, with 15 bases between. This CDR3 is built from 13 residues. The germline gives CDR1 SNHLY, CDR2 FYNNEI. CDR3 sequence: CASSTGGGREQFF. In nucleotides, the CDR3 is TGTGCCAGCAGTACCGGTGGGGGACGGGAGCAGTTCTTC. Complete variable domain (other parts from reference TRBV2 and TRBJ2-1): EPEVTQTPSHQVTQMGQEVILRCVPISNHLYFYWYRQILGQKVEFLVSFYNNEISEKSEIFDDQFSVERPDGSNFTLKIRSTKLEDSAMYFCASSTGGGREQFFGPGTRLTVL.

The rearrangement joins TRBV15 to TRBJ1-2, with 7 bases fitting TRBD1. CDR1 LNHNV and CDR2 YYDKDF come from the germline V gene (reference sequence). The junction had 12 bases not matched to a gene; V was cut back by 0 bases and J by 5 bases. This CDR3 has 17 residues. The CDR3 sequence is CATSRDGWDSEVYGYTF. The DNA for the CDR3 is TGTGCCACCAGCAGAGATGGGTGGGACAGCGAGGTTTATGGCTACACCTTC.

The CDR3 DNA follows: TGTGCCAGCAGCTCCCGCGGCCGGGGCGCAGATACGCAGTATTTT. Protein sequence: CASSSRGRGADTQYF. V gene TRBV11-3 combines with J gene TRBJ2-3, with D perhaps being TRBD1 or TRBD2 (5 bases each). The V gene lost 4 bases and the J gene lost 4 bases, with 15 bases spanning the gap. The CDR3 is 15 amino acids. Germline CDR1 SGHNT, CDR2 YENEEA.

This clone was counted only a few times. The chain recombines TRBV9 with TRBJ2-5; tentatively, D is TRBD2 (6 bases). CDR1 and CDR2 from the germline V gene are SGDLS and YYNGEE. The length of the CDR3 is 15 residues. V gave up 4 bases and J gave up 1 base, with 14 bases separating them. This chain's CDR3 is CASSLYTGAQETQYF. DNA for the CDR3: TGTGCCAGCAGCTTGTATACGGGAGCCCAAGAGACCCAGTACTTC.